The TCR beta chain described here comes from a study of vaccination and CD4 T cells after COVID-19. Study-level information: The convalescent population consisted of six males and four females, two of whom were of Hispanic ethnicity. Post-diagnosis, post-COVID samples were collected after a median approximately 97 days, ranging 35 to 161. Overlapping peptides of the spike proteins of SARS-CoV-2, HCoV-NL63, HCoV-OC43 and HCoV-229E were used for cell stimulation.

V gave up 0 bases and J gave up 1 base, with 18 bases separating them. Germline-derived CDR1 and CDR2 are LNHDA and SQIVND (reference sequence). This CDR3 has 18 residues. Oncomine TCR Beta short-read sequencing was applied to DNA from cultured CD4+ T cells. Each CDR3 protein is one row after TCRdb ran MiXCR on the PCR reads. The sample gives about 7,100 distinct CDR3 sequences, around 72% of which show up once; 16% is in the top ten. For this clonotype: The antigen is undetermined.

Regarding treatment: roughly nine-day PBMC culture with coronavirus spike peptide pools or control peptides (ViraFEST assay). The specimen sequenced was CD4+ T cells from blood, cultured in vitro. The clonotype originates from a human donor who had recovered from COVID-19. J is TRBJ1-1 and V is TRBV19; D uncertain. The CDR3 sequence: CASSIDSRRRTPNTEAFF. CDR3 nucleotide sequence: TGTGCCAGTAGTATAGATTCGAGGAGGCGCACCCCGAACACTGAAGCTTTCTTT.